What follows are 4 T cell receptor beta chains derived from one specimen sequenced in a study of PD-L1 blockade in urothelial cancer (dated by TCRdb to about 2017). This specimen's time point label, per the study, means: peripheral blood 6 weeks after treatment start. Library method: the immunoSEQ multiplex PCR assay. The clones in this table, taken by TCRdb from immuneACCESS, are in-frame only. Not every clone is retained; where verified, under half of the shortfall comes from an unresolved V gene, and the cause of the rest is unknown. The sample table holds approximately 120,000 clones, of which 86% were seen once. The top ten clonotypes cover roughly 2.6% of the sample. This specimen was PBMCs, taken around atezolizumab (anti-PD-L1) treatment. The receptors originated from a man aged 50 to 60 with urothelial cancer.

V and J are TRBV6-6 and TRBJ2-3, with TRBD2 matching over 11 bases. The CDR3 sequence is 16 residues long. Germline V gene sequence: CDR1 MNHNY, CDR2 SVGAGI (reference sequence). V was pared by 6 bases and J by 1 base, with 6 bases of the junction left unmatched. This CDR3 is CASRMKLAGGTDTQYF. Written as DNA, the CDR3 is TGTGCCAGCAGGATGAAACTAGCGGGAGGCACAGATACGCAGTATTTT.

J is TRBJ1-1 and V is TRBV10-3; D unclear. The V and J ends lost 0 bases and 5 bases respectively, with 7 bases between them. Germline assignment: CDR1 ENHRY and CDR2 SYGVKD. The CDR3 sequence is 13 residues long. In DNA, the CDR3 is TGTGCCATCAGTGAGTCGGGCCGGACTGAAGCTTTCTTT. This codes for CAISESGRTEAFF.

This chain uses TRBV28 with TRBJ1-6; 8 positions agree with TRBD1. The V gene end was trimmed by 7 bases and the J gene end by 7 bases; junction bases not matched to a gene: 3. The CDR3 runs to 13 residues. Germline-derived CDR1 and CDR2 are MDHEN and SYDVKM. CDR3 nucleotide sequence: TGTGCCAGCACGGACAGGGCAAATTCACCCCTCCACTTT. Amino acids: CASTDRANSPLHF.

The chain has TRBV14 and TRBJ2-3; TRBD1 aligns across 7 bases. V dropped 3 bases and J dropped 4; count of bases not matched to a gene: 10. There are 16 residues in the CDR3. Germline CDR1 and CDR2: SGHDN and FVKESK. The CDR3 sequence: CASSHHGTVGADTQYF. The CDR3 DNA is TGTGCCAGCAGCCATCACGGGACAGTGGGGGCAGATACGCAGTATTTT.